The clone carrying this T cell receptor (beta chain) occurred many times. Its antigen remains unknown. These data originate in a study of T cell repertoires in cytomegalovirus infection. In the study overall: In public TCR beta signatures, there were indications of both CMV infection and matching HLA type.

CDR1 is SGHVS, CDR2 FQNEAQ, per germline. This CDR3 has 18 residues. J gave up 7 bases and V 4 bases, and 14 bases lay outside the gene matches. TCRdb re-called the reads with MiXCR, one entry per CDR3 protein. The table shows fewer than 400,000 distinct CDR3 sequences, with 15% to 20% occurring only once. Findings of the study overall: It was HLA-C-restricted CMV-specific TCR beta clonotypes that dominated the response ex vivo.

Input material: PBMCs. V usage is TRBV7-8 and J usage is TRBJ1-4; 11 nucleotides match TRBD1. The sequence was collected from a human donor in good health (CMV status not recorded). Some clones in this sample may be carry-over from other donors' samples. The CDR3 spells CASSYVDRGPTLGEKLFF. The CDR3 DNA follows: TGTGCCAGCAGCTATGTGGACAGGGGGCCGACGTTAGGTGAAAAACTGTTTTTT.